The entry below gives a single T cell receptor (beta chain) sequence along with its context. Its cognate antigen is unknown. TCRdb independently ran MiXCR on the 5' RACE reads; one entry per CDR3 protein. The sample gives 450,000 or so distinct CDR3 sequences, 14% of which show up once; about 0.53% is in the top ten. This sample is part of a study of identical twins. Study-level results: Out-of-frame alpha sequences that twins shared showed excess low generation probability. There were fewer insertions in abundant cord blood beta clonotypes, but memory repertoires showed no such pattern.

With 6 bases removed from V and 10 bases from J, the gap between germline ends came to 13 bases. This CDR3 spans 12 amino acids. Germline CDR1 is MNHEY and CDR2 is SVGAGI. Separately, the same data were catalogued under a study of yellow fever vaccine responses in identical twins. Turning to that study: The T cell response to vaccination in identical twins was reportedly partly convergent and partly personalized.

Sequenced material: CD4+ T cells sorted from blood. This sequence originates from a woman between 18 and 30 years old in good health. The chain carries TRBV6-5 and TRBJ2-1, with D possibly matching TRBD2 (5 bases). The chain's CDR3 is CASSLLEGEQFF. As DNA, the CDR3 is TGTGCCAGCAGCCTCCTTGAGGGAGAGCAGTTCTTC.